The rows below give T cell receptor beta chains drawn from one sample of a study of human T cells and chemical hapten exposure. MiXCR was run by TCRdb on the RACE reads, yielding one entry per CDR3 protein. Among 95,000 to 150,000 distinct CDR3 sequences listed, about 13% were seen once. The source was whole blood, collected in connection with sensitization to the hapten diphenylcyclopropenone (DPC). The receptors here all came from a woman between 18 and 29 years old with alopecia areata. Some clones in this sample may be carry-over from other donors' samples. Both conserved end residues are part of each CDR3. The D gene is left open where the match is weak. Some rows have no size entry. The others give once, few or many, or a class for an expanded clone.

TRBD2	TRBV20-1	TRBJ2-3	many	CSAGSRLRLAVLDTQYF	TGCAGTGCTGGGAGCCGGCTGCGACTAGCGGTATTAGATACGCAGTATTTT
NA	TRBV29-1	TRBJ1-1	NA	CSVEMGGTEAFF	TGCAGCGTTGAAATGGGGGGCACTGAAGCTTTCTTT
NA	TRBV20-1	TRBJ2-7	many	CSALPGATYEQYF	TGCAGTGCTTTGCCGGGAGCGACCTACGAGCAGTACTTC
TRBD2	TRBV9	TRBJ2-3	few	CASSVGWTSGRTSTDTQYF	TGTGCCAGCAGCGTAGGATGGACTAGCGGGCGTACTAGCACAGATACGCAGTATTTT
TRBD1	TRBV3-1	TRBJ2-5	many	CASSRTGGTETQYF	TGTGCCAGCAGTCGGACAGGGGGCACGGAGACCCAGTACTTC
NA	TRBV7-9	TRBJ2-2	few	CASSLGGLNTGELFF	TGTGCCAGCAGCTTAGGGGGCCTGAACACCGGGGAGCTGTTTTTT
NA	TRBV7-9	TRBJ1-2	many	CASSLTGAHGYTF	TGTGCCAGCAGCTTAACGGGGGCGCACGGCTACACCTTC
TRBD1	TRBV10-3	TRBJ1-6	many	CAISAQGSNSPLHF	TGTGCCATCAGTGCACAGGGGAGTAATTCACCCCTCCACTTT
NA	TRBV7-2	TRBJ2-1	NA	CASSPYIYNEQFF	TGTGCCAGCAGCCCCTATATCTACAATGAGCAGTTCTTC
NA	TRBV28	TRBJ2-4	many	CARQRRETAKNIQYF	TGTGCCAGACAACGGAGGGAGACGGCCAAAAACATTCAGTACTTC
NA	TRBV12-3/TRBV12-4	TRBJ1-1	once	CALLQGGNTEAFF	TGTGCCCTGTTACAGGGCGGGAACACTGAAGCTTTCTTT
TRBD1	TRBV6-5	TRBJ2-2	NA	CASSYTGQVDTGELFF	TGTGCCAGCAGTTATACGGGACAGGTAGACACCGGGGAGCTGTTTTTT
NA	TRBV12-3/TRBV12-4	TRBJ1-5	few	CASSNPPDQPQHF	TGTGCCAGCAGTAACCCCCCAGATCAGCCCCAGCATTTT
TRBD1	TRBV2	TRBJ1-5	NA	CAGSYRGKSNQPQHF	TGTGCCGGCAGTTACAGGGGGAAGAGCAATCAGCCCCAGCATTTT
TRBD1	TRBV29-1	TRBJ2-7	NA	CSVASDRGGNEQYF	TGCAGCGTTGCGTCGGACAGGGGTGGGAACGAGCAGTACTTC
TRBD1	TRBV10-2	TRBJ1-5	few	CASRDQGVDQPQHF	TGCGCCAGCAGAGACCAGGGGGTTGATCAGCCCCAGCATTTT
NA	TRBV5-4	TRBJ2-1	many	CASSFFQGPYNEQFF	TGTGCCAGCAGCTTTTTCCAGGGGCCATACAATGAGCAGTTCTTC
NA	TRBV27	TRBJ2-7	few	CASSLYRAGEQYF	TGTGCCAGCAGTCTATACAGGGCGGGCGAGCAGTACTTC
NA	TRBV12-3/TRBV12-4	TRBJ1-2	many	CASSLHQGGSGYTF	TGTGCCAGCAGTTTACACCAAGGGGGAAGTGGCTACACCTTC
TRBD1	TRBV29-1	TRBJ1-2	many	CSVGGGGYGYTF	TGCAGCGTTGGAGGGGGCGGCTATGGCTACACCTTC
NA	TRBV12-3/TRBV12-4	TRBJ2-7	NA	CASSFSTLPAYEQYF	TGTGCCAGCAGTTTTTCAACACTGCCCGCCTACGAGCAGTACTTC
NA	TRBV6-1	TRBJ2-7	many	CASSVQEGSEQYF	TGTGCCAGCAGTGTTCAGGAGGGGTCCGAGCAGTACTTC